These 2 T cell receptor beta chains came from one sample sequenced in a study of cytomegalovirus exposure and HLA in healthy donors. The PCR used 60 Vbeta and 13 Jbeta primers. TCRdb's table, derived via immunoSEQ multiplex PCR, lists solely in-frame clones and lacks some. Of around 210,000 clones listed, approximately 78% are singletons. Sequencing input: PBMCs. The receptor set was obtained from a woman in her thirties or forties in good health and CMV-seronegative.

J is TRBJ2-5 and V is TRBV21-1; the table's D call TRBD2 went unverified against the DNA. TRBV21-1 represents a pseudogene. This CDR3 contains 17 residues. CDR3 in amino acids: CASSLPRVFRLKETQYF. The CDR3 nucleotides read TGTGCCAGCAGCCTCCCTCGGGTTTTCAGACTTAAAGAGACCCAGTACTTC.

The chain uses TRBV14 and TRBJ2-5; 8 bases map to TRBD2. The J call is in doubt because the DNA end fits TRBJ2-7 better. From germline, CDR1 is SGHDN and CDR2 FVKESK. There are 13 residues in the CDR3. The CDR3 coding sequence is TGTGCCAGCAGCCTTTTACGGGGGGGCGAGCAGTACTTC. The encoded protein is CASSLLRGGEQYF.